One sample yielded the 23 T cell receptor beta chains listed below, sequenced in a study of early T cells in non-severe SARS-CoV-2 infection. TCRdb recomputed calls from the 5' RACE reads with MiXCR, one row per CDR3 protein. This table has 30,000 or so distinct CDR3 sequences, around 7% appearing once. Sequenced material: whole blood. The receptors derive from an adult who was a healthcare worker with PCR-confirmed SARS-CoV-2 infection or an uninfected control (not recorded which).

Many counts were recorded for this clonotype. The CDR3 sequence is CASRLQGITGELFF. CDR3 nucleotide sequence: TGTGCCAGCCGACTCCAGGGAATAACCGGGGAGCTGTTTTTT. The genes are TRBV6-6 and TRBJ2-2; D perhaps matches TRBD1 (5 bases). The CDR3 is made up of 14 amino acids. V was trimmed by 8 bases and J by 5 bases, leaving 15 bases between them. Germline CDR1 is MNHNY and CDR2 is SVGAGI (reference sequence).

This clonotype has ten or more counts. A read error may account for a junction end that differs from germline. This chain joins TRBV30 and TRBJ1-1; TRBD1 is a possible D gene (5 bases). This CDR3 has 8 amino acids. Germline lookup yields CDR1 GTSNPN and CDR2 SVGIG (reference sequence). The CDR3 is CAGEGFLF. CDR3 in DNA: TGTGCCGGGGAGGGGTTTCTCTTT.

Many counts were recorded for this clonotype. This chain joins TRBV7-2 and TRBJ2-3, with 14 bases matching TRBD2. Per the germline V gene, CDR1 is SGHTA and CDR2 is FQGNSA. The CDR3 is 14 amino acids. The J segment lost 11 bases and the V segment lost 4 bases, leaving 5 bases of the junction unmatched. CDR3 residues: CASSYGLAGGGQYF. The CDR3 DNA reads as TGTGCCAGCAGCTACGGACTAGCGGGAGGTGGGCAGTATTTT.

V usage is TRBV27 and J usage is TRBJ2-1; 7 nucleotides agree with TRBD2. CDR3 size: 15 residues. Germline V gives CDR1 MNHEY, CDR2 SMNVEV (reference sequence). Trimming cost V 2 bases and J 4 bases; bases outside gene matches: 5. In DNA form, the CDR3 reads TGTGCCAGCAGTTTAGGATCTAGCGGATACAATGAGCAGTTCTTC. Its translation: CASSLGSSGYNEQFF.

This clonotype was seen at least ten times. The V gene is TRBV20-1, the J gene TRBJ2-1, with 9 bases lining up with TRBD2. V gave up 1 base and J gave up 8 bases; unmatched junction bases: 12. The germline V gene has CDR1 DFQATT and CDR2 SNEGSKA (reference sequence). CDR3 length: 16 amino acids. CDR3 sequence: CSARGFSGTSIDEQFF. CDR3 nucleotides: TGCAGTGCTAGAGGGTTCTCCGGGACTAGCATCGATGAGCAGTTCTTC.

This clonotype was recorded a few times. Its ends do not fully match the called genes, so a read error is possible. The CDR3 protein is CASRRQGFENSSLHF. CDR3 sequence (DNA): TGTGCCAGCAGGCGACAGGGGTTTGAGAATTCATCCCTCCACTTT. The chain uses TRBV12-3 or TRBV12-4 and TRBJ1-6; 8 bases fit TRBD1. The CDR3 has 15 amino acids.

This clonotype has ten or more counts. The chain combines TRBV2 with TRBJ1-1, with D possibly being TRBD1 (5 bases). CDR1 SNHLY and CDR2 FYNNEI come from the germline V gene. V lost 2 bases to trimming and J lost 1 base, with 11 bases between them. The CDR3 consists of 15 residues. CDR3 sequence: CASSELGDQNTEAFF. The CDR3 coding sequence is TGTGCCAGCAGTGAATTGGGGGACCAGAACACTGAAGCTTTCTTT.

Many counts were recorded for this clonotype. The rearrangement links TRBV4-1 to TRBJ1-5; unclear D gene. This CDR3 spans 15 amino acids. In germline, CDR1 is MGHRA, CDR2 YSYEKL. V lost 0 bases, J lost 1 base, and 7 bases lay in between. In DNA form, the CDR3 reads TGCGCCAGCAGCCAAGATTTCCAGAGCAATCAGCCCCAGCATTTT. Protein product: CASSQDFQSNQPQHF.

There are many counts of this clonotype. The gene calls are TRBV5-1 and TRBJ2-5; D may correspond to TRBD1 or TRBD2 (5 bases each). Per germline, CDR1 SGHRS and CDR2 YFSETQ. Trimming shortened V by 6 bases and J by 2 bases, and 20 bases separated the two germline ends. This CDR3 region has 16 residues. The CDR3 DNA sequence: TGCGCCAGCACTCGAGGGACGGGGACGGAGCAAGAGACCCAGTACTTC. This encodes CASTRGTGTEQETQYF.

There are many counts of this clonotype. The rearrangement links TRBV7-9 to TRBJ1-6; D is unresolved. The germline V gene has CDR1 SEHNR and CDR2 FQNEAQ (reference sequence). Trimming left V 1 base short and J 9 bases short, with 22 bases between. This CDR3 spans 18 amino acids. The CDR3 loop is CASSLDGNDWGSSSPLHF. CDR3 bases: TGTGCCAGCAGCTTAGATGGCAACGACTGGGGATCTAGTTCACCCCTCCACTTT.

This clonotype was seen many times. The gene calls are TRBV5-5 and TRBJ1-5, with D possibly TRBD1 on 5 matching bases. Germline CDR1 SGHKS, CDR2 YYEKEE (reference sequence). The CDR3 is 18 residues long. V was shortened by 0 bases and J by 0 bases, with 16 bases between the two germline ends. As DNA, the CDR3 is TGTGCCAGCAGCTTGGGGGCAGGGCTAAATTATAGCAATCAGCCCCAGCATTTT. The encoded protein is CASSLGAGLNYSNQPQHF.

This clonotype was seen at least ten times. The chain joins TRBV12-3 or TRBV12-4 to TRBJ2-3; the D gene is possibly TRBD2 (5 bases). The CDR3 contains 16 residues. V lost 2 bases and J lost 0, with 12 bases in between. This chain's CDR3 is CASSLQGGLSTDTQYF. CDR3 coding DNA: TGTGCCAGCAGTTTACAAGGAGGTCTTAGCACAGATACGCAGTATTTT.

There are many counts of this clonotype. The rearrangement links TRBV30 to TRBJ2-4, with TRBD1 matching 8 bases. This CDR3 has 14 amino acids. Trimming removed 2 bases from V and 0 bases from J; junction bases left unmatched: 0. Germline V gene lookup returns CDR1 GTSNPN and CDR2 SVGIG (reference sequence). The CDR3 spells CAWSTGGAKNIQYF. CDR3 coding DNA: TGTGCCTGGAGTACAGGGGGAGCCAAAAACATTCAGTACTTC.

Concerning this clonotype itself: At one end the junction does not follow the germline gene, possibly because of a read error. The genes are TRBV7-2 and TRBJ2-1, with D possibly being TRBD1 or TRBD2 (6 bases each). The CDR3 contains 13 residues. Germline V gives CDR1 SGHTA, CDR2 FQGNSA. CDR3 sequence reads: CASSLVRGGGQSF. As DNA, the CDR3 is TGTGCCAGCAGCTTAGTGAGAGGAGGGGGGCAGTCCTTC.

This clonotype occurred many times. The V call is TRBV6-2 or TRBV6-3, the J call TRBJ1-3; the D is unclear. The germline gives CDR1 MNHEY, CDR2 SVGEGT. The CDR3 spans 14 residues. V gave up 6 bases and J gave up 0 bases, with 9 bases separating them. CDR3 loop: CASSLQHSGNTIYF. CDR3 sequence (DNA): TGTGCCAGCAGCTTACAGCACTCTGGAAACACCATATATTTT.

CDR3 nucleotide sequence: TGCAGTGCTAGAGATACTAGCGGGAATCAGATGGGGCAGTACTTC. Translated, it gives CSARDTSGNQMGQYF. The genes are TRBV20-1 and TRBJ2-7; TRBD2 aligns across 10 bases. The ends lost 0 bases at V and 9 bases at J; junction bases unmatched: 11. Per the germline V gene, CDR1 is DFQATT and CDR2 is SNEGSKA (reference sequence). CDR3 size: 15 residues.

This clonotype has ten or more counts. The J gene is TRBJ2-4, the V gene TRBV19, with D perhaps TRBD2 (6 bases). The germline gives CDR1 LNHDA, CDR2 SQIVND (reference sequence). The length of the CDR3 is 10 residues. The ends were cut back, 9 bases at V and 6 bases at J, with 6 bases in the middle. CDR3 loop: CASGGNIQYF. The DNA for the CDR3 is TGTGCCAGCGGGGGAAACATTCAGTACTTC.

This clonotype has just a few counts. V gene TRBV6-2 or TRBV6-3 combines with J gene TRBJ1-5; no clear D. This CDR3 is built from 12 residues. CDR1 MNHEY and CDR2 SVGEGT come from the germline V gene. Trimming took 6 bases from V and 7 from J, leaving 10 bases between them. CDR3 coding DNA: TGTGCCAGCAGCCTACGACGGCAGCCCCAGCATTTT. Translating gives CASSLRRQPQHF.

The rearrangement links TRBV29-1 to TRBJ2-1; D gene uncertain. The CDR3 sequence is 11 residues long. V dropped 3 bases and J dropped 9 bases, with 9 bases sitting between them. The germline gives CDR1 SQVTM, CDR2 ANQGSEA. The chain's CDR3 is CSVEAGLEQFF. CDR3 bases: TGCAGCGTTGAGGCCGGTCTTGAGCAGTTCTTC.

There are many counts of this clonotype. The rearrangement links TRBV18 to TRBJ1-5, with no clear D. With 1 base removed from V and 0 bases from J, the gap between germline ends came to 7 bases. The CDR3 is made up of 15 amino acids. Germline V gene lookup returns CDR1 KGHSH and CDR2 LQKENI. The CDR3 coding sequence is TGTGCCAGCTCACCACAGGGTAATAGCAATCAGCCCCAGCATTTT. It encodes CASSPQGNSNQPQHF. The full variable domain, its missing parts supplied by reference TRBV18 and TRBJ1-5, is NAGVMQNPRHLVRRRGQEARLRCSPMKGHSHVYWYRQLPEEGLKFMVYLQKENIIDESGMPKERFSAEFPKEGPSILRIQQVVRGDSAAYFCASSPQGNSNQPQHFGDGTRLSIL.

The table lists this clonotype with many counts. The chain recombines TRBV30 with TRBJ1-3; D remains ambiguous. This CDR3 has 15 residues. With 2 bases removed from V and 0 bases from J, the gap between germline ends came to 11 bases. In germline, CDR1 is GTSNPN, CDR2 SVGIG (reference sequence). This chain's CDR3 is CAWSPIGGSGNTIYF. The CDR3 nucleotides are TGTGCCTGGAGTCCAATAGGTGGCTCTGGAAACACCATATATTTT.

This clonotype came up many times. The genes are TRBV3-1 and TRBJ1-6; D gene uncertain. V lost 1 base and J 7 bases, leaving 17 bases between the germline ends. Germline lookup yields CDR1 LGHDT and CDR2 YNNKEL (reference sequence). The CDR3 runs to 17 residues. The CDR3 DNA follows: TGTGCCAGCAGCCAAGGGTACATAAGGAAAGGGAATTCACCCCTCCACTTT. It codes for CASSQGYIRKGNSPLHF.

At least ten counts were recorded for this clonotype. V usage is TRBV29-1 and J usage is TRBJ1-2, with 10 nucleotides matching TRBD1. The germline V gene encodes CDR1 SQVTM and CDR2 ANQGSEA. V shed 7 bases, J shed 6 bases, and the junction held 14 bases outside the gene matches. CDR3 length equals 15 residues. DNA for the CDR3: TGCAGCGCAGAGGGTCAGGTGGGACAGGGGAATGGCTACACCTTC. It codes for CSAEGQVGQGNGYTF.